Sequencing of this TCR beta chain was carried out in a study of shared clonotypes between healthy human individuals (TCRdb year 2020). Study-level background: The cohort included a few men and two women between 18 and 49 years of age. For each donor, three plates each were used for CD4 naive and CD4 memory, two plates were used for CD8 naive, and one plate was used for CD8 memory. To estimate repertoire size and how much clonotypes are shared between individuals, the study performed deep sequencing of blood TCR repertoires from roughly five healthy adults. To increase sequencing depth and limit assay-specific biases, different laboratories used diverse techniques to prepare libraries and sequence TCR repertoires. Leukapheresis yielded between about 0.9 and 10 billion PBMCs per donor. Summary of the overall study and its limitations: The genetic and exposure-history diversity represented was limited by the small number of donors. Larger estimated clonotype richness was generally found for naive subsets than for memory subsets. Even with the large sequencing depth, rarefaction of the sorted-subset datasets indicated that sequencing was incomplete. When a few donors were compared, the shared fraction of clonotypes was roughly 4.8% for naive CD4, approximately 3.5% for naive CD8, 2% to 2.5% for memory CD4, and less than 0.5% for memory CD8. Sampling was restricted to blood, and TCR repertoires in tissues likely differ from the TCR repertoires found in blood. Pairwise subsampling indicated that sequencing depth was expected to affect the degree of clonotype sharing among donors. Higher generation probabilities were observed for clonotypes shared by all four sorted-subset donors than for non-shared clonotypes.

The donors were healthy, HIV-negative adults who had no recently reported acute infections or vaccinations. Every donor was a Caucasian adult living in Nashville, Tennessee, USA. CD4+ T cells were enriched by magnetic negative selection, after which naive cells were positively selected on CD45RA and the negative fraction was taken as the memory subset. After blood collection by leukapheresis, PBMCs were isolated using Ficoll-Histopaque density gradient centrifugation and then cryopreserved in the vapor phase of liquid nitrogen. Purity and quantity of every magnetically sorted T cell population were checked by analytical flow cytometry. Genomic DNA was isolated from every sorted fraction and measured by UV absorbance on a Nanodrop 2000c. Notes on this clone: Which antigen it targets is not known. No base quality information exists; no much larger clone differs at one position.

The germline V gene gives CDR1 as MRHNA and CDR2 as SNTAGT. V and J lose 8 bases and 17 bases, and a span of 15 bases separates them. From its cysteine to its phenylalanine, the CDR3 spans 10 amino acids. The retained sequence is limited to the CDR3, 30 bases, with the frame set at the first base. TCR CDR3 regions were amplified from genomic DNA by multiplex PCR using the deep immunoSEQ assay. Extracted genomic DNA from each cell subset was distributed evenly across all wells of several immunoSEQ 96-well plates, and each plate was treated as a replicate. For sorted subsets, each replicate PCR was loaded with around 200 ng genomic DNA, equivalent to some 31,000 T cell genomes. Purified libraries were measured with a Qubit 3.0 fluorometer, size-checked on a Bioanalyzer 2100, and measured again with the KAPA Library Quantification kit. Every immunoSEQ 96-well plate was sequenced on a dedicated single-read 150-cycle Illumina NextSeq 550 flow cell. The study's own analysis went as follows. Because the immunoSEQ output included only junctional sequences and no quality scores, the filtering could not be the same as the filtering used for full-length reads. Sequences were annotated with PyIR, a Python wrapper for IgBLAST v1.9, and V/J genes and CDR3 were assigned using IMGT germline references. Reads with weak V/J assignments (E-value above 1e-6), missing CDR3, stop codons, out-of-frame junctions, or ambiguous translated residues were removed. V3J clonotypes were defined as sequences sharing the same inferred V gene, J gene, and CDR3 amino acid sequence. To compute the percentage overlap between repertoires, the number of shared unique clonotypes was divided by the size of the smaller repertoire. Richness of each repertoire was evaluated using RTK rarefaction, the Chao1 estimator, and Recon v2.1 estimates of unobserved clonotypes. Generation probabilities were computed with OLGA for all TCRbeta clonotypes obtained by the gDNA method from a handful of donors. In its TCRdb copy, this immuneACCESS table keeps in-frame sequences only and misses some clones. Where compared with another copy, unresolved V genes explain less than half of these, and the others have no known cause. For V, J and clone size, that table is used; D and trimming come from the DNA. In this sample the table shows about 2 million clones, 90% to 95% of which occur a single time. The ten largest make up 0.13% of the sample.

Sequenced sample: naive CD4+ T cells sorted from blood. The cell subset or site label for this specimen denotes: CD45RA+ positively selected. This receptor was obtained from a man between 18 and 35 years old in good health. The chain is made from TRBV6-4 and TRBJ1-4; TRBD1 is a possible D gene, resting on 5 matching bases. The DNA reads as follows: TGTGCCAGCCGGGGCCGGGGTTATTTTTTT. The resulting protein is CASRGRGYFF.